The 8 T cell receptor beta chains below all came from one sample that was sequenced in a study of OX40 agonist ivuxolimab in advanced cancers. Produced via immunoSEQ multiplex PCR; TCRdb's table is partial and in-frame only. Altogether 65,000 to 80,000 clones are present, under 85% being singletons, with the ten largest covering about 0.51%. Sequenced here: CD4+ or CD8+ T cells sorted from blood, sampled in a trial of the OX40 agonist ivuxolimab. The origin of the receptors is an adult with an advanced solid tumor such as melanoma, head and neck, liver or kidney cancer.

V gene TRBV7-6 combines with J gene TRBJ2-3, with a weak D call TRBD2 (5 bases). Germline lookup yields CDR1 SGHVS and CDR2 FNYEAQ. This CDR3 is 16 amino acids long. Trimming removed 5 bases at V and 1 base at J, with 16 bases between. CDR3 coding DNA: TGTGCCAGCAGCGGACTTTTCATTCGACGCACAGATACGCAGTATTTT. Protein: CASSGLFIRRTDTQYF.

This rearrangement joins TRBV7-2 to TRBJ1-1, with no clear D. V lost 5 bases, J lost 1 base, and 11 bases lay in between. The CDR3 runs 14 residues. Germline V gene sequence: CDR1 SGHTA, CDR2 FQGNSA. The CDR3 is CASSPRTGNTEAFF. In nucleotides, the CDR3 is TGTGCCAGCAGCCCCCGGACCGGGAACACTGAAGCTTTCTTT.

The rearrangement uses TRBV18 and TRBJ2-5, with D maybe TRBD1 (5 bases). The length of the CDR3 is 15 residues. The germline CDR1 and CDR2 sequences are KGHSH and LQKENI. V was shortened by 4 bases and J by 2 bases, with 14 bases between the two germline ends. The chain's CDR3 is CASSQRQPLQETQYF. The DNA of the CDR3 is TGTGCCAGCTCACAGAGACAGCCCCTTCAAGAGACCCAGTACTTC.

J is TRBJ1-4 and V is TRBV2; D gene uncertain. Trimming pared 6 bases from V and 4 bases from J, leaving 6 bases between. The length of the CDR3 is 12 residues. Germline CDR1 and CDR2: SNHLY and FYNNEI. The CDR3 sequence: CASRLINEKLFF. The CDR3 DNA is TGTGCCAGCAGACTGATTAATGAAAAACTGTTTTTT.

CDR3 sequence reads: CASRLDRGRRNTGELFF. In DNA, the CDR3 is TGTGCCAGCAGACTAGACAGGGGGCGTCGGAACACCGGGGAGCTGTTTTTT. The chain is built from TRBV2 and TRBJ2-2; 10 nucleotides agree with TRBD1. The V gene's germline CDR1 is SNHLY and CDR2 FYNNEI. The CDR3 extends over 17 amino acids. Germline trimming cut 6 bases from V and 1 base from J; bases unmatched to any gene: 8.

CDR3 nucleotide sequence: TGTGCCAGCAGCTTAGTGTCCCGCCCCCCAGATACGCAGTATTTT. It is translated as CASSLVSRPPDTQYF. This chain connects TRBV7-6 to TRBJ2-3; the D is unclear. The CDR3 contains 15 residues. CDR1 and CDR2 (germline): SGHVS, FNYEAQ. V was trimmed by 1 base and J by 4 bases, leaving 12 bases between them. Variable domain in full (rest from reference TRBV7-6 and TRBJ2-3): GAGVSQSPRYKVTKRGQDVALRCDPISGHVSLYWYRQALGQGPEFLTYFNYEAQQDKSGLPNDRFSAERPEGSISTLTIQRTEQRDSAMYRCASSLVSRPPDTQYFGPGTRLTVL.

The chain combines TRBV6-5 with TRBJ1-1; 9 bases align to TRBD1. The CDR3 has 16 residues. Germline CDR1 MNHEY, CDR2 SVGAGI. The ends lost 3 bases at V and 1 base at J; junction bases unmatched: 6. For the CDR3, the DNA is TGTGCCAGCAGTTATCTGATGACAGGGGGGAACACTGAAGCTTTCTTT. Encoded protein: CASSYLMTGGNTEAFF.

The rearrangement links TRBV30 to TRBJ2-5; maybe TRBD2 (6 bases). CDR3 size: 14 residues. Germline V lookup: CDR1 GTSNPN, CDR2 SVGIG (reference sequence). Trimming removed 3 bases from V and 1 base from J, with 12 bases in between. The CDR3 sequence: CAWSAGLTQETQYF. The CDR3 coding sequence is TGTGCCTGGAGCGCGGGACTCACCCAAGAGACCCAGTACTTC.